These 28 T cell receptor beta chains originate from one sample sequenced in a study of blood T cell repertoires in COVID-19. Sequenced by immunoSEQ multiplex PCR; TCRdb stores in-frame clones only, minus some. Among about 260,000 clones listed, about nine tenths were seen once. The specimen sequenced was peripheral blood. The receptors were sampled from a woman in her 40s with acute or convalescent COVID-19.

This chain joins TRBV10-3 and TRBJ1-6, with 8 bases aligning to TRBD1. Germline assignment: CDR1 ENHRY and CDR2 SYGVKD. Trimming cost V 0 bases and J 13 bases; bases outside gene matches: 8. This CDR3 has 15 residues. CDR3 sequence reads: CAISESGQGALPLHF. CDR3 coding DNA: TGTGCCATCAGTGAGTCGGGGCAGGGGGCTCTCCCCCTCCACTTT.

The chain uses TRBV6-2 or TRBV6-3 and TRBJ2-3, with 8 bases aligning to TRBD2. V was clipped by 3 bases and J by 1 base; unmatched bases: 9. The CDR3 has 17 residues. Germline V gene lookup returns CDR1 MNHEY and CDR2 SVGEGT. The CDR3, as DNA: TGTGCCAGCAGTTATCAGGTTGCGGGGGGCCGCACAGATACGCAGTATTTT. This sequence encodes CASSYQVAGGRTDTQYF.

CDR3 loop: CASSLGTPGGAVEAFF. CDR3 sequence (DNA): TGTGCCAGCAGCTTAGGGACGCCAGGGGGCGCGGTGGAAGCTTTCTTT. J is TRBJ1-1 and V is TRBV7-2; TRBD1 matches 8 bases. V lost 1 base, J lost 8 bases, and 12 bases stayed unmatched. Looked up from germline, CDR1 is SGHTA and CDR2 is FQGNSA. CDR3 length: 16 amino acids.

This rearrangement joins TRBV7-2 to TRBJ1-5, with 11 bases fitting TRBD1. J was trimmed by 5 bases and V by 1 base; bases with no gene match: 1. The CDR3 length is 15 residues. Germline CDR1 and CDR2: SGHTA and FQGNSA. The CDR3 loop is CASSLGTGGYQPQHF. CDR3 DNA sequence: TGTGCCAGCAGCTTAGGGACAGGGGGCTATCAGCCCCAGCATTTT.

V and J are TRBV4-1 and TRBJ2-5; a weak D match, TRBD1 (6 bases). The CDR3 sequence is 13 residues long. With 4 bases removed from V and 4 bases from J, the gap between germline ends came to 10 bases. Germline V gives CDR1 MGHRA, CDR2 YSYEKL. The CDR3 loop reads CASSPTRGETQYF. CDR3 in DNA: TGCGCCAGCAGCCCTACCAGGGGAGAGACCCAGTACTTC.

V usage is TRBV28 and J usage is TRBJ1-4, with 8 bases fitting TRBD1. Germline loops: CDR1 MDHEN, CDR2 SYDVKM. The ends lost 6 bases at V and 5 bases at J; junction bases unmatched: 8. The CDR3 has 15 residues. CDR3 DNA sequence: TGTGCCAGCAGATTACAGAACAGGGGGAATGAAAAACTGTTTTTT. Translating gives CASRLQNRGNEKLFF.

This CDR3 reads CATSRAGETTGELFF. CDR3 coding DNA: TGTGCCACCAGCAGAGCAGGGGAGACCACCGGGGAGCTGTTTTTT. The V call is TRBV15, the J call TRBJ2-2; D may be TRBD1 (6 bases). V lost 1 base to trimming and J lost 4 bases, with 10 bases between them. Germline lookup yields CDR1 LNHNV and CDR2 YYDKDF (reference sequence). The CDR3 is made up of 15 amino acids.

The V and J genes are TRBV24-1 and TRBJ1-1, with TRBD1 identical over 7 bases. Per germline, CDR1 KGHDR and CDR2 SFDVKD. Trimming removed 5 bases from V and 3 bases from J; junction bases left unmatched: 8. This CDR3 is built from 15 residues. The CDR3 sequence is CATSVSSGGYTEAFF. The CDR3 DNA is TGTGCCACCAGTGTGAGCTCAGGGGGTTACACTGAAGCTTTCTTT.

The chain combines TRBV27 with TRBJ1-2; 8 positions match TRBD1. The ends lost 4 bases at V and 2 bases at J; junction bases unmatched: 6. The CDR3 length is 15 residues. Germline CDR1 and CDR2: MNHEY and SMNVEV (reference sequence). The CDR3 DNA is TGTGCCAGCAGTTCTATCCGGACAGGGAACTATGGCTACACCTTC. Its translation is CASSSIRTGNYGYTF.

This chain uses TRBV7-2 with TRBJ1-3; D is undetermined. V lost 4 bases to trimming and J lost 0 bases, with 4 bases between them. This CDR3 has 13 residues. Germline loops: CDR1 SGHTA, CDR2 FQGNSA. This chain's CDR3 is CASSSLSGNTIYF. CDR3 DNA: TGTGCCAGCAGCTCCCTCTCTGGAAACACCATATATTTT.

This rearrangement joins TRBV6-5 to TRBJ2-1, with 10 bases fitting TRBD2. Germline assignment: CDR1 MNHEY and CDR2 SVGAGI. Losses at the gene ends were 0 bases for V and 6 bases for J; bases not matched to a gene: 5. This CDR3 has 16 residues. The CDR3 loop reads CASSYSWLAGVNEQFF. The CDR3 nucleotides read TGTGCCAGCAGTTACTCGTGGCTAGCGGGGGTCAATGAGCAGTTCTTC.

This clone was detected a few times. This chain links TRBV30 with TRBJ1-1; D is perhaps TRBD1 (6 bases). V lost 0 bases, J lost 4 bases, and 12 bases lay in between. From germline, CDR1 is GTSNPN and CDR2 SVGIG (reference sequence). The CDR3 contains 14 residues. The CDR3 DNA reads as TGTGCCTGGAGTGTACGCAGGGGCGGCACTGAAGCTTTCTTT. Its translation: CAWSVRRGGTEAFF.

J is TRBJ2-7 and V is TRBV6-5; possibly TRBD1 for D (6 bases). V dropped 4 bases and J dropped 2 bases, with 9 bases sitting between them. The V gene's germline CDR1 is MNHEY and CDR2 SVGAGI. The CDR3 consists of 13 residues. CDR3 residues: CASSLDRTYEQYV. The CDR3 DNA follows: TGTGCCAGCAGTTTAGACAGGACCTACGAGCAGTACGTC.

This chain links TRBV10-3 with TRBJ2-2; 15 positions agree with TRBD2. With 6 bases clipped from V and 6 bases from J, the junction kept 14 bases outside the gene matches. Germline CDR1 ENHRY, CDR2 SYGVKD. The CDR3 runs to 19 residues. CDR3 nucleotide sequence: TGTGCCATCAGACGACCGGGACTAGCGGGGGGCCGTCTTTCCGGGGAGCTGTTTTTT. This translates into CAIRRPGLAGGRLSGELFF.

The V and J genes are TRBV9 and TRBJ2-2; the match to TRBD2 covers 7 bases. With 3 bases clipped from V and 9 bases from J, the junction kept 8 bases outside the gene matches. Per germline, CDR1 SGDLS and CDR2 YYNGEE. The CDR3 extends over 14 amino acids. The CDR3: CASSGPSGQRELFF. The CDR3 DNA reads TGTGCCAGCAGCGGCCCTAGCGGACAAAGGGAGCTGTTTTTT.

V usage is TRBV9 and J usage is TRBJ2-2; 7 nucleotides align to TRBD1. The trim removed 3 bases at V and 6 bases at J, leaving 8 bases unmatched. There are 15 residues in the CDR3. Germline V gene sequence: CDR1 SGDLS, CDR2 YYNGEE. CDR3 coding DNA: TGTGCCAGCAGCGCGTACAGGGGAACTGCCGGGGAGCTGTTTTTT. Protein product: CASSAYRGTAGELFF.

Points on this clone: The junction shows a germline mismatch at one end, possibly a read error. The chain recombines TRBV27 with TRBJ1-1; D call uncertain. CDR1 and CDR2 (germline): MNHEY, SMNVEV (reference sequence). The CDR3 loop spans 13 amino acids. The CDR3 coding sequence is TGTGCCAGCACCTCCAGGTGGTCAGATGAAACTTTCTTT. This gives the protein CASTSRWSDETFF.

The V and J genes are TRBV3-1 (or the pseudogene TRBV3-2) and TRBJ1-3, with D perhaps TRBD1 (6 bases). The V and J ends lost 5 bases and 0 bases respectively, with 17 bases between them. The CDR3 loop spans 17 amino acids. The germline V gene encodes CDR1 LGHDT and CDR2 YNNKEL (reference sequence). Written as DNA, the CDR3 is TGTGCCAGCAGCACGACCCGGGACATACGCTCTGGAAACACCATATATTTT. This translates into CASSTTRDIRSGNTIYF.

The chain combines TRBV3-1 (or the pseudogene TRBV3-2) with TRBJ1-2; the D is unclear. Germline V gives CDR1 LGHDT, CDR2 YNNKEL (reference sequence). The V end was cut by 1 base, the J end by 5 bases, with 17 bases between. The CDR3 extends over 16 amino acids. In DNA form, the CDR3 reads TGTGCCAGCAGCCAAGGTCTTTCGGCGGCTGGGTATGGCTACACCTTC. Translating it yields CASSQGLSAAGYGYTF.

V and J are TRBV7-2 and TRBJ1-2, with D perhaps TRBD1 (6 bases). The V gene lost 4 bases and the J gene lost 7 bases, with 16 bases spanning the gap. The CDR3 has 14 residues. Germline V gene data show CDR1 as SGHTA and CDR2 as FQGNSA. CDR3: CASSSSGTTLGYTF. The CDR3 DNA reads TGTGCCAGCAGCTCTTCAGGGACAACCCTTGGCTACACCTTC.

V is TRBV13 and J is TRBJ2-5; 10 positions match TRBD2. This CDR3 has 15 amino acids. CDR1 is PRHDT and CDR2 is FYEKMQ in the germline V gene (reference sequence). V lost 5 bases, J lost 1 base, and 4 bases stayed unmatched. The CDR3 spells CASSPSGGGQETQYF. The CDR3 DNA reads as TGTGCCAGCAGCCCGAGCGGGGGGGGCCAAGAGACCCAGTACTTC.

DNA of the CDR3: TGTGCCTGGAGTCGTCGCGGGGAGTTCTATAATTCACCCCTCCACTTT. Translating it yields CAWSRRGEFYNSPLHF. The V and J genes are TRBV30 and TRBJ1-6; D is unresolved. This CDR3 spans 16 amino acids. V was cut by 2 bases and J by 3 bases, with 14 bases left in between. Germline CDR1 reads GTSNPN; CDR2 reads SVGIG (reference sequence).

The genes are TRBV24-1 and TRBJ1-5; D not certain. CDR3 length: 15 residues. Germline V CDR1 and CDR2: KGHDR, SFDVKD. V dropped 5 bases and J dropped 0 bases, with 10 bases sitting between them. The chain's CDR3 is CATSAGSSSNQPQHF. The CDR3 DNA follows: TGTGCCACCAGTGCGGGGAGCTCTAGCAATCAGCCCCAGCATTTT.

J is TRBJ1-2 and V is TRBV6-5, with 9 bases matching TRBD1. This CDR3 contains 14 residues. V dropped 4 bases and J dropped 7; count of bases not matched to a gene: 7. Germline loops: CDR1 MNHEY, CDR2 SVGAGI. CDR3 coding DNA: TGTGCCAGCAGTTTAGGGGGACAGGGAAGTGGCTACACCTTC. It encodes CASSLGGQGSGYTF.

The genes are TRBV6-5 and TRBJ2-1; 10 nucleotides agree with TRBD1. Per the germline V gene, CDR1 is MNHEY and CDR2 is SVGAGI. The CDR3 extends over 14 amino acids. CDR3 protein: CAMEPGQGYNEQFF. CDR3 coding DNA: TGTGCAATGGAGCCGGGACAGGGGTACAATGAGCAGTTCTTC.

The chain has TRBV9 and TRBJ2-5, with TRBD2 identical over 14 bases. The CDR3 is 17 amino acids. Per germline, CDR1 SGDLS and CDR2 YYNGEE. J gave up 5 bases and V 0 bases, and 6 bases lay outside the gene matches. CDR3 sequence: CASSVGTWTSGGETQYF. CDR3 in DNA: TGTGCCAGCAGCGTAGGGACCTGGACTAGCGGGGGGGAGACCCAGTACTTC.

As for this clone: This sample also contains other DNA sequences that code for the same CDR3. This chain's CDR3 is CASSYPEGNQPQHF. The DNA of the CDR3 is TGTGCCAGCAGTTACCCGGAGGGCAATCAGCCCCAGCATTTT. The rearrangement links TRBV6-6 to TRBJ1-5, with D unresolved. Deletions cut 2 bases from V and 2 bases from J, with 7 bases between. Germline CDR1 and CDR2: MNHNY and SVGAGI (reference sequence). The CDR3 runs to 14 residues.

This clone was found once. The CDR3 DNA is TGTGCCAGTAGCCGAACAGGGGCGACTAACTATGGCTACACCTTC. It translates to CASSRTGATNYGYTF. This sequence joins TRBV19 and TRBJ1-2; 7 nucleotides line up with TRBD1. The CDR3 length is 15 residues. The J segment lost 0 bases and the V segment lost 6 bases, leaving 7 bases of the junction unmatched. Germline V gene data show CDR1 as LNHDA and CDR2 as SQIVND (reference sequence).